Reported below is one T cell receptor beta chain. Its matching antigen is unknown. CDR1 SGHNT and CDR2 YYREEE come from the germline V gene (reference sequence). The CDR3 is 16 amino acids. J gave up 5 bases and V 0 bases, and 8 bases lay outside the gene matches. PCR was performed using 60 Vbeta and 13 Jbeta primers. Measured with immunoSEQ multiplex PCR; TCRdb has only the in-frame clones, and not every one. The sample includes more than 20,000 clones, about four fifths seen only once; the top ten take 3.5% to 5.5%. The sample originates from a study of cytomegalovirus exposure and HLA in healthy donors. Study results and limitations: The authors judged a highly shared variant cluster likely a sequencing artifact. Associated with cytomegalovirus, according to the listing, were 150 to 200 TCR beta chains.

Input material: PBMCs. The chain is built from TRBV5-4 and TRBJ2-3, with TRBD1 identical over 8 bases. This TCR was recovered from a male donor in good health and CMV-seronegative. CDR3 amino acids: CASSLDPTGAGDTQYF. The CDR3 region has the DNA TGTGCCAGCAGCTTGGACCCGACAGGGGCGGGAGATACGCAGTATTTT. Drawing the rest from reference TRBV5-4 and TRBJ2-3, the complete variable domain is ETGVTQSPTHLIKTRGQQVTLRCSSQSGHNTVSWYQQALGQGPQFIFQYYREEENGRGNFPPRFSGLQFPNYSSELNVNALELDDSALYLCASSLDPTGAGDTQYFGPGTRLTVL.